The source of this T cell receptor beta chain is a study of T cell repertoires in cytomegalovirus infection. Only a few counts were recorded for this clonotype. Its target is not known. Germline V gene data show CDR1 as MGHRA and CDR2 as YSYEKL. V lost 0 bases to trimming and J lost 6 bases; unmatched junction nucleotides: 12. The CDR3 loop spans 18 amino acids. TCRdb reprocessed the reads via MiXCR and lists one record per CDR3 protein. The profile shows 450,000 to 600,000 distinct CDR3 sequences, 33% of them singletons. The source was cultured PBMCs, collected from culture after CMV antigen stimulation. The receptor's source is a human donor in good health (CMV status not recorded). Some clones in this sample may be carry-over from other donors' samples. The rearrangement uses TRBV4-1 and TRBJ2-1; 9 positions agree with TRBD2. DNA of the CDR3: TGCGCCAGCAGCCAAGAAGGGGGGGCTAGCGGGGTTTTCAATGAGCAGTTCTTC. It specifies CASSQEGGASGVFNEQFF.